The clone carrying this T cell receptor beta chain occurred once. Its matching antigen is unknown. The V gene end was trimmed by 7 bases and the J gene end by 5 bases; junction bases not matched to a gene: 13. Looked up from germline, CDR1 is SGDLS and CDR2 is YYNGEE. This CDR3 is 15 amino acids long. The data belong to a study of T cell responses to AZD1222 COVID-19 vaccine. Measured with immunoSEQ multiplex PCR; TCRdb has only the in-frame clones, and not every one. The table includes approximately 100,000 clones, roughly nine tenths detected once. Points from the study as a whole: Reportedly, nearly half the spike-specific TCRs target unmutated variant regions. The donor cohort was predominantly white British with a female majority, and clonal diversity may have been underestimated.

This clonotype was obtained from an adult in good health. J is TRBJ2-3 and V is TRBV9; the match to TRBD2 covers 7 bases. The specimen comprised peripheral blood, sampled on day 0 of MenACWY control vaccination. In DNA form, the CDR3 reads TGTGCCAGCGGAACACCGGGACTATGGGGAGATACGCAGTATTTT. Its translation is CASGTPGLWGDTQYF.